This TCR beta chain was found in a study of blood T cell repertoires in COVID-19 (dated by TCRdb to 2020 to 2021). Notes on the research overall: Samples covering the acute and convalescent phases of COVID-19 were provided by collaborators in the United States, Italy and Spain. The material from the prospective study consisted of cDNA or gDNA derived from T cells, B-cell-depleted T cells, or PBMCs. Subjects who had been exposed to COVID-19, were actively infected with it, or had recovered from it provided the deeply sampled blood TCRbeta repertoires that made up the dataset. The repertoires were released in a freely available public database meant as a resource for research on the immune response to SARS-CoV-2. The samples were drawn from the first 160 participants of the ongoing ImmuneRACE study and from 1,254 subjects provided by 6 global collaborators. Nearly every sample came with metadata listing a de-identified subject ID, COVID-19 status, age in years and sex. Where available, HLA class I and class II types were obtained from metadata supplied by the sample provider rather than from assay-based typing. Broad study findings and their caveats: The quantity of clinical and demographic metadata differed by source and by participant and was supplied without curation.

CDR1 MGHRA and CDR2 YSYEKL were looked up in the germline V gene. V lost 1 base and J lost 7 bases; the stretch between them is 10 bases long. The CDR3 goes from the cysteine to the phenylalanine over 13 residues. Only CDR3 DNA remains: 39 bases, in frame from the first base. Whole blood was collected in K2EDTA tubes by collaborating institutions according to the institutions' own protocols. For TCRbeta analysis, collaborator samples were shipped as frozen whole blood, as isolated PBMCs, or as DNA extracted from either sample type. The immunoSEQ Assay, a bias-controlled multiplex PCR, was used to amplify TCRbeta CDR3 regions from genomic DNA. The published analysis was carried out like this. The number of nucleated cells in each sample was estimated from the amplification of reference gene primers within the assay. Sequence reads were collapsed and filtered to measure the absolute abundance of every unique TCRbeta CDR3 rearrangement. For each sample, productive Simpson clonality was calculated as the square root of Simpson's diversity index across productive rearrangements. Here the immuneACCESS table is served through TCRdb, limited to in-frame sequences with V and J called. Missing clones are a known gap in these copies; in checked studies unresolved V genes cover under half, and the rest lacks a known reason. V and J calls and clone size are those listed in that table; D and trimming were worked out from the DNA. Recorded for this sample are around 140,000 clones; around 89% of them occurred a single time. The leading ten clones occupy around 2.1% of the sample.

As concerns this clone: Its target antigen remains unknown. No base-level quality is on record; no much larger clone is a single base apart.

The sequence links TRBV4-1 to TRBJ2-5; 5 matching bases give a weak D call of TRBD1. The sequence derives from a man between 65 and 80 years old with active COVID-19. Sequenced material: peripheral blood. CDR3 protein: CASSQGTPPTQYF. The base sequence is TGCGCCAGCAGCCAAGGGACACCGCCGACCCAGTACTTC.